This entry concerns a single TCR beta chain. V gave up 2 bases and J gave up 4 bases, with 12 bases separating them. This CDR3 has 14 residues. Germline CDR1 is KGHSH and CDR2 is LQKENI. Replicate PCRs run on unsorted PBMC used 300 to 350 ng DNA, which was around 30,000 T cell genomes. Here immunoSEQ multiplex PCR was the method, and the copy in TCRdb shows in-frame clones only, minus some. The sample yields some 480,000 clones, about 80% seen once. This record comes from a study of shared clonotypes between healthy human individuals. This receptor was identified in a middle-aged woman in good health. Some clones in this sample may be carry-over from other donors' samples. Input material: PBMCs. V gene TRBV18 combines with J gene TRBJ2-7; perhaps TRBD1 as D (7 bases). The DNA of the CDR3 is TGTGCCAGCTCACCAGACCAGGGGGGTTACGAGCAGTACTTC. Translating it yields CASSPDQGGYEQYF.